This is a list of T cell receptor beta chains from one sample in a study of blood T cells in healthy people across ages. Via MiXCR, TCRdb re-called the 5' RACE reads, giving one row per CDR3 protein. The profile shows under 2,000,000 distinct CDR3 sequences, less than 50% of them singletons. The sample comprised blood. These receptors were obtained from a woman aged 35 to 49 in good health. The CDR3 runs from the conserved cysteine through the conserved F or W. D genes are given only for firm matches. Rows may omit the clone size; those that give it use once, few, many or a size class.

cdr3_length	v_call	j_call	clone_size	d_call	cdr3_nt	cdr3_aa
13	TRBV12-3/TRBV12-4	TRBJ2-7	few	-	TGTGCCAGCAGTTTCGGTGGCTTCTACGAGCAGTACTTC	CASSFGGFYEQYF
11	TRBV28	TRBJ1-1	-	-	TGTGCCAGCGAAATAAACACTGAAGCTTTCTTT	CASEINTEAFF
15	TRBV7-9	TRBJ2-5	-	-	TGTGCCAGCAGCCACGCGGACAGAAAGAAAGAGACCCAGTACTTC	CASSHADRKKETQYF
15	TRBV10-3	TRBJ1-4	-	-	TGTGCCATCAGCCCCCGGATCAGCGAGGATGAAAAACTGTTTTTT	CAISPRISEDEKLFF
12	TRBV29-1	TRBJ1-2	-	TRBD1	TGCAGCGGGGGGGGACAGCCCTATGGCTACACCTTC	CSGGGQPYGYTF
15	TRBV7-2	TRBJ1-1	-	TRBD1	TGTGCCAGCAGCTTAGTTCAGCCAGGGGGCGCGGTTGCTTTCTTT	CASSLVQPGGAVAFF
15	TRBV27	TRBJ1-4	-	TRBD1	TGTGCCAGTCGGGACAGGCCTGCAACTAATGAAAAACTGTTTTTT	CASRDRPATNEKLFF
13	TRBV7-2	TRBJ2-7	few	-	TGTGCCAGCAGTTTCGTGTGGGGGGACGAGCAGTACTTC	CASSFVWGDEQYF
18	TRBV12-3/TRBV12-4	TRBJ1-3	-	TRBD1	TGTGCCAGCAGACTGGGGGACAGGGACATACTCTCTGGAAACACCATATATTTT	CASRLGDRDILSGNTIYF
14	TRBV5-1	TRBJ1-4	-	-	TGCGCCAGCAGCTTGGAAGTGTCCGAGGCGAAACTGTTTTTT	CASSLEVSEAKLFF
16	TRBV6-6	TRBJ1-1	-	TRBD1	TGTGCCAGCAATACGGACAGGGCTGTCGGGCATCGTGAAGCTTTCTTT	CASNTDRAVGHREAFF
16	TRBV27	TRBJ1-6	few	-	TGTGCCAGCAGCCAAGGCCGGGGACCCTATAATTCACCCCTCCACTTT	CASSQGRGPYNSPLHF
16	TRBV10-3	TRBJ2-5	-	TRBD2	TGTGCCACCAACCCCGGGACTAGCGGAAACCAAGAGACCCAGTACTTC	CATNPGTSGNQETQYF
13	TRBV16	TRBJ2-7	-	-	TGTGCCAGCAGCCAAGTTGAAGGAGCCCAGCAGTACTTC	CASSQVEGAQQYF
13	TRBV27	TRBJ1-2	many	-	TGTGCCAGCAGCTGGGGGCAGAACTATGGCTACACCTTC	CASSWGQNYGYTF
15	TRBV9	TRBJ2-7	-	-	TGTGCCAGCAGCGCCGGGACGCCCCCCCTATTCGAGCAGTACTTC	CASSAGTPPLFEQYF
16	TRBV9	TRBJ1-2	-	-	TGTGCCAGCAGCGTCGACCTGTGGACAGAAAACTATGGCTACACCTTC	CASSVDLWTENYGYTF
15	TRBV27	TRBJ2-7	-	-	TGTGCCAGCAGTTCAGGTTCAGGGGGAGGCTACGAGCAGTACTTC	CASSSGSGGGYEQYF
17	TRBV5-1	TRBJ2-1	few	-	TGCGCCAGCAGCTCGCAGCCCCGGGGGTTAGTGTACAATGAGCAGTTCTTC	CASSSQPRGLVYNEQFF
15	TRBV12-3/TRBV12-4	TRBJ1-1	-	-	TGTGCCAGCAGTTTGACAGGAGGTGTAAGGACTGAAGCTTTCTTT	CASSLTGGVRTEAFF
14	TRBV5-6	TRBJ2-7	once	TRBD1	TGTGCCAGCAGCTGGGACAGGGGAGTGAGCGAGCAGTACTTC	CASSWDRGVSEQYF
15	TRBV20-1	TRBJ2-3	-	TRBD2	TGCAGTGCTAGAGTTGCGGGGGGGCCGACAGATACGCAGTATTTT	CSARVAGGPTDTQYF
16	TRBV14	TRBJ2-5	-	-	TGTGCCAGCAGCCAAGACCTAGTCAGGGACCAAGAGACCCAGTACTTC	CASSQDLVRDQETQYF
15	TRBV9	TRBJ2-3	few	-	TGTGCCAGCAGCGTAGTCGCGCGGGGACGGGATACGCAGTATTTT	CASSVVARGRDTQYF
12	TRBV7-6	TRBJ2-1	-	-	TGTGCCAGCAGCTTAGAGGGTATCGAGCAGTTCTTC	CASSLEGIEQFF
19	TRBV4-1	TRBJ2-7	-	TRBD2	TGCGCCAGCAGCCAAGAACGCGGGGGGGCTAGGGGCAGCTCCTACGAGCAGTACTTC	CASSQERGGARGSSYEQYF
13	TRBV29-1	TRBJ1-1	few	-	TGCAGCTCCAGACCCCGGCGGAACACTGAAGCTTTCTTT	CSSRPRRNTEAFF
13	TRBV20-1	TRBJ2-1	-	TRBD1	TGCAGTGCTCTGATCCACAGGGGCAATGAGCAGTTCTTC	CSALIHRGNEQFF
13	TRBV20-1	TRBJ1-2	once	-	TGCAGTGCTAGTGTGGGAATAGAGAGTGGCTACACCTTC	CSASVGIESGYTF
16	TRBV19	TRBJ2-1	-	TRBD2	TGTGCCAGTAGTATGGGACTAGCGATCTCCTACAATGAGCAGTTCTTC	CASSMGLAISYNEQFF
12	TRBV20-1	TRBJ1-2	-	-	TGCAGTGCTGGCGGGACCCCCTATGGCTACACCTTC	CSAGGTPYGYTF
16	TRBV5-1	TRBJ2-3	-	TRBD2	TGCGCCAGCAGCTGGACTAGCGGGGGGATGGGAGATACGCAGTATTTT	CASSWTSGGMGDTQYF
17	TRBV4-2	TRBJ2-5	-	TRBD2	TGTGCCAGCAGCCAGGGCCATAGCGGGGGGGAACTCTATGAGCAGTACTTC	CASSQGHSGGELYEQYF
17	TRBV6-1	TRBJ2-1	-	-	TGTGCCAGCAGCCCATCATTTTGGGGGGGCGGTCGGAATGAGCAGTTCTTC	CASSPSFWGGGRNEQFF
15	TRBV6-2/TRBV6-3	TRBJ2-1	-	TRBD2	TGTGCCAGCAGAGACGGACTAGCGGGGTACAATGAGCAGTTCTTC	CASRDGLAGYNEQFF
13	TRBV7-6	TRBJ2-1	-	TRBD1	TGTGCCAGCAGCTTAGGACAGGGGGCTAGGCAGTTCTTC	CASSLGQGARQFF
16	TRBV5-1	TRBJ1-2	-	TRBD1	TGCGCCAGCAGCTTGGCTCACAGGGGGCTCGAGTATGGCTACACCTTC	CASSLAHRGLEYGYTF
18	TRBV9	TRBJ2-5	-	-	TGTGCCAGCAGCGTAGGTGAGGGGGGCGCCGAGTACCAAGAGACCCAGTACTTC	CASSVGEGGAEYQETQYF
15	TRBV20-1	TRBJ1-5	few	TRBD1	TGCAGTGCTAGAGGGACAGGGGTTACCAGTCAGCCCCAGCATTTT	CSARGTGVTSQPQHF